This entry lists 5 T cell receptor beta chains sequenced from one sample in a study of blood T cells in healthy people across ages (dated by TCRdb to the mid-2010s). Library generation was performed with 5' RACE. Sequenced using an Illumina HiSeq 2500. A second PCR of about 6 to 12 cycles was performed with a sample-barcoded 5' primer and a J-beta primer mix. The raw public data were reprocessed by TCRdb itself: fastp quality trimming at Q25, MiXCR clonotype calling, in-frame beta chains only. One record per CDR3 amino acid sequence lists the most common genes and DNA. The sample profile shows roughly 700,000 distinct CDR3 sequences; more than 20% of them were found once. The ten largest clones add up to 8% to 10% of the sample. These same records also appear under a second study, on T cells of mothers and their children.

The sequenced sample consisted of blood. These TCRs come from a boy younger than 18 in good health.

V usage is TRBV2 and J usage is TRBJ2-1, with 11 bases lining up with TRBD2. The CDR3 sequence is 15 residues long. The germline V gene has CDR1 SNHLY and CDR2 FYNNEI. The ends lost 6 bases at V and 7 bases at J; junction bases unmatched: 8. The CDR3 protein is CASRDSGGAGNEQFF. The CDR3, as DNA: TGTGCCAGCAGGGATAGCGGGGGGGCGGGGAATGAGCAGTTCTTC.

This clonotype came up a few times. CDR3 protein: CASSVGTSLGETQYF. CDR3 bases: TGTGCCAGCAGCGTAGGGACTTCCCTCGGTGAGACCCAGTACTTC. V gene TRBV9 combines with J gene TRBJ2-5, with a tentative D call TRBD2 (5 bases). The CDR3 sequence is 15 residues long. Germline CDR1 and CDR2: SGDLS and YYNGEE. With 0 bases removed from V and 5 bases from J, the gap between germline ends came to 14 bases.

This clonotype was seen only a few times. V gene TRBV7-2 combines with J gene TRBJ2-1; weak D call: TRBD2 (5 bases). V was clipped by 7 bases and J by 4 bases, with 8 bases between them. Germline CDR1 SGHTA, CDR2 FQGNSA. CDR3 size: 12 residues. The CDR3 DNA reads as TGTGCCAGCAAAGGCGGGTACAATGAGCAGTTCTTC. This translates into CASKGGYNEQFF.

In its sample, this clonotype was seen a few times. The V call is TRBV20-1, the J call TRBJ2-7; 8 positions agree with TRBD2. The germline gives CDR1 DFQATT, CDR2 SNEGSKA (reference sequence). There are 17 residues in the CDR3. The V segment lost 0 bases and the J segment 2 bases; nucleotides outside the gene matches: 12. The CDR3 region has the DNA TGCAGTGCTAGAGATCGGAGAAGTAGCGGGAAAACCTACGAGCAGTACTTC. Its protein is CSARDRRSSGKTYEQYF.

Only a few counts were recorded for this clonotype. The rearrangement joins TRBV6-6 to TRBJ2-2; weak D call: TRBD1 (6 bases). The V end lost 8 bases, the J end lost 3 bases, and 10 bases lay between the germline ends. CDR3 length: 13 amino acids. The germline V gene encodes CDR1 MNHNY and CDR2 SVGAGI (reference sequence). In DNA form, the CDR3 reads TGTGCCAGCGACAGGCGAGACACCGGGGAGCTGTTTTTT. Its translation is CASDRRDTGELFF.